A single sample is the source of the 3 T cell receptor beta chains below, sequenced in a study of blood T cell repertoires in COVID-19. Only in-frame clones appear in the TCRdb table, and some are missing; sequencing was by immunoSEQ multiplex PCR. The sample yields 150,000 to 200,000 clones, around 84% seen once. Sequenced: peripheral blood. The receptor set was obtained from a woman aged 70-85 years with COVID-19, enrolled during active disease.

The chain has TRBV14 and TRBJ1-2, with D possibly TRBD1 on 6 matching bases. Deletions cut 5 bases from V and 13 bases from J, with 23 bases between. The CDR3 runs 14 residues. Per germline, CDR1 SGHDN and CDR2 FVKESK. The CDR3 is CASSTTGFRGYSTF. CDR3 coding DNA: TGTGCCAGCAGCACTACAGGGTTTCGGGGTTACTCCACCTTC.

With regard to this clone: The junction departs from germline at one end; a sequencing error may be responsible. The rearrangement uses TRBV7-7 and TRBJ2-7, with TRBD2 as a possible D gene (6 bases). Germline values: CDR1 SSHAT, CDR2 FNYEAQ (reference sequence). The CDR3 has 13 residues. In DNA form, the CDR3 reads TGTGCTAGCAGCCCAGGGACTTCCTACGAGCAGTACTTC. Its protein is CASSPGTSYEQYF.

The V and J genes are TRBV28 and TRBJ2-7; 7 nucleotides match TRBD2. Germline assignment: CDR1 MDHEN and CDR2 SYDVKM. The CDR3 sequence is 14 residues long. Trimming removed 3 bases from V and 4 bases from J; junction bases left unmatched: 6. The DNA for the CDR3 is TGTGCCAGCAGTTTGGCTAGCGGAACTTACGAGCAGTACTTC. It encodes CASSLASGTYEQYF.